This T cell receptor beta chain was sequenced during a study of blood T cell repertoires in COVID-19. Study in general: The United States, Italy and Spain supplied acute and convalescent COVID-19 samples. Nucleic acid was either cDNA or gDNA, and it came from T cells, B-cell-depleted T cells, or PBMCs.

Enrolment of Seattle patients took place during active infection, and they were followed longitudinally. The CDR3 covers 14 residues. Germline V CDR1 and CDR2: SNHLY, FYNNEI. Germline trimming cut 11 bases from V and 6 bases from J; bases unmatched to any gene: 12. Study processing details: Estimated nucleated cell counts came from reference gene primer amplification. Profiling relied on immunoSEQ multiplex PCR, and the TCRdb table lists in-frame clones only, not all of them. V and J calls and clone size are as listed in that table; D and trimming were resolved from the DNA. This sample carries 250,000 to 350,000 clones, 90% of them seen once, and the ten largest clones take approximately 7.5%.

The sample comprised peripheral blood. The V and J genes are TRBV2 and TRBJ2-3; 9 bases are shared with TRBD2. The clonotype originates from a woman in her twenties or thirties with COVID-19, enrolled during active disease. The CDR3 sequence: CACGASGIVDTQYF. CDR3 bases: TGTGCCTGCGGGGCTAGCGGGATCGTCGATACGCAGTATTTT.